Many counts were recorded for the clone carrying this T cell receptor beta chain. Its matching antigen is unknown. The sample comes from a study of T cell repertoires in cytomegalovirus infection. In the study overall: Evidence of both CMV infection and a matching HLA type came from public TCR beta signatures.

The germline V and J ends were trimmed by 1 base and 5 bases, with 7 bases remaining between them. The CDR3 is 13 amino acids. Study results and caveats: Ex vivo, HLA-C-restricted CMV-specific TCR beta clonotypes prevailed over the rest of the response. Using cumulative public TCR beta family frequency, the authors identified those who carried CMV together with the relevant HLA.

Via MiXCR, TCRdb re-called the reads, giving one row per CDR3 protein. Here the sample spans approximately 260,000 distinct CDR3 sequences, 22% being singletons. This clonotype was obtained from a human donor in good health (CMV status not recorded). Some clones in this sample may be carry-over from other donors' samples. The rearrangement links TRBV12-3 or TRBV12-4 to TRBJ2-3; weak D call: TRBD2 (5 bases). The specimen comprised cultured PBMCs, sampled from culture after CMV antigen stimulation. DNA for the CDR3: TGTGCCAGCAGTTTAGGCGAGGGAGATACGCAGTATTTT. Its protein is CASSLGEGDTQYF.